This T cell receptor beta chain comes out of a study of shared clonotypes between healthy human individuals. Whole-study context: Each donor's CD8 memory used one plate, CD8 naive two, each CD4 subset three.

The authors loaded around 200 ng DNA, tens of thousands of T cell genomes, into sorted-subset replicate PCRs. Authors' processing steps: Without quality scores, immunoSEQ junctional reads could not be filtered like full-length reads. Only in-frame clones appear in the TCRdb table, and some are missing; sequencing was by immunoSEQ multiplex PCR. The V and J calls and clone size come from that table; D and trimming were worked out from the DNA. Of more than 2 million clones in the sample, roughly 94% were seen once. The CDR3 loop spans 17 amino acids. Trimming took 1 base from V and 0 from J, leaving 15 bases between them. Germline CDR1 MGHRA, CDR2 YSYEKL. Naive CD8 populations comprised CD45RO-negative cells positively selected for CCR7, excluding terminally differentiated effector memory CD45RA+ cells.

This TCR was sampled from a man between 18 and 29 years old in good health. The gene calls are TRBV4-1 and TRBJ1-1; TRBD1 might be the D (6 bases). The sequencing input was naive CD8+ T cells sorted from blood. The CDR3 bases are TGCGCCAGCAGCCAAGCAACGGACAGCGATTTGAACACTGAAGCTTTCTTT. Translating gives CASSQATDSDLNTEAFF.